The clone carrying this T cell receptor beta chain was detected once. The antigen is unknown. Assay: immunoSEQ multiplex PCR; the TCRdb copy retains only in-frame clones and omits some. The sample includes fewer than 500,000 clones, approximately 92% seen only once; the top ten take 2% to 3%. Documented treatment: roughly 18 received Ad26.COV2.S at low or high dose, single or two shots; roughly five received placebo; per-sample allocation not given. Vaccine and placebo recipients were sampled on day 63 after the first injection. This sample is part of a study of Ad26.COV2.S vaccination and SARS-CoV-2 variants. Study in general: Once or twice, 56 days apart, Ad26.COV2.S was delivered intramuscularly.

Findings and caveats of the study: Following vaccination, spike-specific CD8+ and CD4+ T cell responses reportedly exhibited substantial breadth.

Germline CDR1 reads SGHTA; CDR2 reads FQGNSA. V was shortened by 5 bases and J by 6 bases, with 14 bases between the two germline ends. This CDR3 is built from 15 residues. The V call is TRBV7-2, the J call TRBJ1-6; D gene uncertain. The clonotype originates from a person aged 18 to 65 who received the Ad26.COV2.S COVID-19 vaccine or a placebo. The material sequenced was peripheral blood, taken in a trial of Ad26.COV2.S vaccine versus placebo. The CDR3 nucleotides read TGTGCCAGCAGCGCCGTTGGTGGAACTAATTCACCCCTCCACTTT. Translated, it gives CASSAVGGTNSPLHF.